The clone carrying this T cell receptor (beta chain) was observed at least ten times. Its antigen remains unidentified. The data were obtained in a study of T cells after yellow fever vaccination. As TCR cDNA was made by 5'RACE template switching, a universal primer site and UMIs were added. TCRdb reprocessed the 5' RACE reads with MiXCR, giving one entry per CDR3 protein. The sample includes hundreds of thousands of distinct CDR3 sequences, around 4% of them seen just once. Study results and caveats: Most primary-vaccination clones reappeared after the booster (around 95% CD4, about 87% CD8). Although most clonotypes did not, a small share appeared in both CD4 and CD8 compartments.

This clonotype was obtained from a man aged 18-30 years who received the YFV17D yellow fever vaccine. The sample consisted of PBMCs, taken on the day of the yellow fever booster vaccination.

The CDR3 nucleotides are TGTGCCAGCAGTTCGCCAGGGGGCAATGAGCAGTTCTTC. The encoded protein is CASSSPGGNEQFF. The chain carries TRBV6-5 and TRBJ2-1, with 7 bases aligning to TRBD1. From germline, CDR1 is MNHEY and CDR2 SVGAGI. The CDR3 spans 13 residues. The V segment lost 4 bases and the J segment 6 bases; nucleotides outside the gene matches: 3.